What follows are 10 T cell receptor beta chains derived from one specimen sequenced in a study of T cells in Graves' hyperthyroidism and ophthalmopathy. Regions amplified from RNA transcripts were the TCR beta CDR3 regions. The HTBI primer set drove a first-round RT-PCR of the TCR CDR3. TCRdb reprocessed the multiplex PCR reads with MiXCR, giving one entry per CDR3 protein. The sample holds hundreds of thousands of distinct CDR3 sequences, around a sixth seen once. The material sequenced was blood. All receptors come from a woman aged 18-29 years with Graves' hyperthyroidism.

The table lists this clonotype with many counts. The gene calls are TRBV2 and TRBJ1-2, with D unclear. This CDR3 has 16 residues. V lost 1 base to trimming and J lost 4 bases, with 16 bases between them. Germline V CDR1 and CDR2: SNHLY, FYNNEI. CDR3 DNA sequence: TGTGCCAGCAGTGAAGGGTGGCAAGGTCGGTCCTATGGCTACACCTTC. Its translation: CASSEGWQGRSYGYTF.

The rearrangement uses TRBV10-3 and TRBJ2-2, with D tentatively TRBD2 (5 bases). This CDR3 has 15 residues. Germline V gene sequence: CDR1 ENHRY, CDR2 SYGVKD. V was trimmed by 7 bases and J by 2 bases, leaving 14 bases between them. This CDR3 reads CAIKPGILNTGELFF. CDR3 coding DNA: TGTGCCATCAAGCCGGGGATTTTAAACACCGGGGAGCTGTTTTTT.

This clonotype was seen only a few times. The CDR3 coding sequence is TGTGCCAGCAGGAAAGGGACCTATAATTCACCCCTCCACTTT. It codes for CASRKGTYNSPLHF. This chain uses TRBV6-2 or TRBV6-3 with TRBJ1-6; D gene ambiguous. Germline CDR1 reads MNHEY; CDR2 reads SVGEGT. This CDR3 comprises 14 residues. V lost 6 bases, J lost 2 bases, and 8 bases lay in between.

V and J are TRBV2 and TRBJ1-1; 11 positions match TRBD1. Germline V gene lookup returns CDR1 SNHLY and CDR2 FYNNEI. CDR3 size: 15 residues. Trimming at V came to 6 bases and at J to 3 bases, leaving 6 bases not matched to a gene. The DNA for the CDR3 is TGTGCCAGCAGAGGGACAGGGGGTGTTTACACTGAAGCTTTCTTT. Translation: CASRGTGGVYTEAFF.

CDR3: CASSFGWYQETQYF. The CDR3 bases are TGTGCCAGCAGCTTCGGTTGGTACCAAGAGACCCAGTACTTC. This rearrangement joins TRBV7-9 to TRBJ2-5; unclear D gene. V was cut by 3 bases and J by 0 bases, with 8 bases left in between. Looked up from germline, CDR1 is SEHNR and CDR2 is FQNEAQ (reference sequence). This CDR3 has 14 residues.

This clonotype was observed a few times. The V call is TRBV12-3 or TRBV12-4, the J call TRBJ2-7, with no clear D. The V end lost 3 bases, the J end lost 9 bases, and 15 bases lay between the germline ends. This CDR3 comprises 13 residues. The CDR3 loop reads CASSFKGNSWQYF. Written as DNA, the CDR3 is TGTGCCAGCAGTTTTAAAGGAAATTCATGGCAGTACTTC.

This clonotype was found many times. This chain joins TRBV12-3 or TRBV12-4 and TRBJ1-2, with 7 positions matching TRBD1. The V gene end was trimmed by 8 bases and the J gene end by 6 bases; junction bases not matched to a gene: 6. The CDR3 consists of 12 residues. The CDR3: CASRRQGDGYTF. For the CDR3, the DNA is TGTGCCAGCCGCCGACAGGGTGATGGCTACACCTTC.

This clonotype was recorded many times. V usage is TRBV10-2 and J usage is TRBJ2-1, with D uncertain. V was pared by 2 bases and J by 2 bases, with 7 bases between. The germline CDR1 and CDR2 sequences are WSHSY and SAAADI. There are 14 residues in the CDR3. DNA for the CDR3: TGCGCCAGCAGTGAGGCTCCAGCCTACAATGAGCAGTTCTTC. Encoded protein: CASSEAPAYNEQFF.

This clonotype was seen ten or more times. The genes are TRBV20-1 and TRBJ2-5, with D unresolved. The CDR3 spans 15 residues. The V end lost 1 base, the J end lost 1 base, and 13 bases lay between the germline ends. Germline assignment: CDR1 DFQATT and CDR2 SNEGSKA (reference sequence). DNA for the CDR3: TGCAGTGCTAGAGGGGTTGGGCGGTTCCAAGAGACCCAGTACTTC. It translates to CSARGVGRFQETQYF.

This clonotype has a count of ten or more. The chain joins TRBV7-6 to TRBJ2-7; TRBD1 agrees at 10 bases. Trimming at V came to 0 bases and at J to 0 bases, leaving 2 bases not matched to a gene. CDR3 length: 16 amino acids. Germline loops: CDR1 SGHVS, CDR2 FNYEAQ. The CDR3 loop is CASSLAGTGASYEQYF. The CDR3 DNA sequence: TGTGCCAGCAGCTTAGCCGGGACAGGGGCCTCCTACGAGCAGTACTTC.